This T cell receptor (beta chain) was identified during a study of blood T cell repertoires in COVID-19. Across the whole study: Acute and convalescent COVID-19 samples came from the United States, Italy and Spain. PBMCs, B-cell-depleted T cells, or T cells provided the cDNA or gDNA that made up the material.

How the authors handled the data: For nucleated cells, counts were estimated from reference gene primer amplification. TCRdb's copy holds only in-frame clones and misses some; the assay was immunoSEQ multiplex PCR. That table gives V, J and clone size, and the DNA gave D and trimming. The top ten hold approximately 0.3% of the sample, which has over 600,000 clones, over 80% seen once. CDR1 is MNHEY and CDR2 is SVGAGI in the germline V gene. This CDR3 is built from 13 residues. Deletions cut 0 bases from V and 8 bases from J, with 10 bases between. This chain uses TRBV6-5 with TRBJ1-2; possibly TRBD1 for D (5 bases). This receptor was identified in a young woman with acute or convalescent COVID-19. What was sequenced was peripheral blood. CDR3 in amino acids: CASSYSDSSGYTF. The CDR3 nucleotides read TGTGCCAGCAGTTACTCCGACAGTTCGGGCTACACCTTC.